This T cell receptor beta chain came from a study of CD8+ T cells in alopecia areata. Study-level information: For 6 to 18 months, tofacitinib was taken, and 6 months off drug followed. Study results and limitations: Only a single nonresponder existed, so baseline CD8+ expansion links stay unclear. Scalp sample sequencing also detects resident alphabeta T cells of normal skin.

Sequencing templates came from extracted RNA that was reverse transcribed into cDNA. Assay: immunoSEQ multiplex PCR; the TCRdb copy retains only in-frame clones and omits some. The sample consists of about 140,000 clones, around 86% of them appearing once. V lost 4 bases to trimming and J lost 3 bases, with 13 bases between them. Germline V gene sequence: CDR1 SQVTM, CDR2 ANQGSEA. The CDR3 covers 13 residues. Treatment defined: oral pan-JAK inhibitor, 5-10 mg twice daily. Individuals with alopecia areata gave both lesional scalp punch biopsies and peripheral blood for collection. This clone was detected a few times. Its target is unknown.

This TCR was sampled from a human donor with alopecia areata. The starting material was CD8+ T cells sorted from blood, obtained at week 4, from a patient treated with tofacitinib. The gene calls are TRBV29-1 and TRBJ2-7; no clear D. CDR3 DNA sequence: TGCAGCGTTGTGAGCAGCATCAGCTACGAGCAGTACTTC. Its translation is CSVVSSISYEQYF.